These 19 T cell receptor beta chains share one sample of origin, sequenced in a study of graft-versus-host responses after intestinal transplantation. Method: immunoSEQ multiplex PCR; TCRdb's copy keeps in-frame clones and lacks some. The sample has over 6,500 clones, around 22% seen once; the top ten hold 5.5% to 7%. There were 200,000 CFSE-labeled responder cells plated together with 200,000 irradiated, violet-dye-labeled stimulator cells. Here the sequenced sample was alloreactive CD8+ T cells from a mixed lymphocyte reaction culture, taken before transplantation. Described subset: CFSE-low proliferating T cells sorted from approximately 6-day pre-transplant mixed lymphocyte reaction (GvH or HvG direction). These receptors came from a human patient who was an organ donor for intestinal transplantation.

The J gene is TRBJ2-2, the V gene TRBV7-3, with D uncertain. CDR3 size: 14 residues. The germline gives CDR1 SGHTA, CDR2 FQGTGA. Trimming left V 2 bases short and J 4 bases short, with 8 bases between. CDR3 in amino acids: CASSLVGSTGELFF. CDR3 DNA: TGTGCCAGCAGCTTAGTTGGGTCCACCGGGGAGCTGTTTTTT.

The rearrangement joins TRBV11-1 to TRBJ2-7; possibly TRBD1 for D (6 bases). Looked up from germline, CDR1 is SGHAT and CDR2 is FQDESV (reference sequence). This CDR3 is built from 13 residues. V was pared by 3 bases and J by 3 bases, with 9 bases between. CDR3 loop: CASSLAQGYEQYF. CDR3 sequence (DNA): TGTGCCAGCAGCTTGGCACAGGGCTACGAGCAGTACTTC.

This clone qualifies as medium-sized. This chain links TRBV27 with TRBJ1-2; unclear D gene. Deletions cut 2 bases from V and 0 bases from J, with 4 bases between. There are 13 residues in the CDR3. Germline CDR1 MNHEY, CDR2 SMNVEV (reference sequence). The CDR3 region is CASSLAANYGYTF. CDR3 coding DNA: TGTGCCAGCAGTTTAGCAGCTAACTATGGCTACACCTTC.

The rearrangement joins TRBV9 to TRBJ2-7; 10 bases are a match to TRBD2. V trimming: 0 bases; J trimming: 5 bases; junction bases outside the gene matches: 11. Germline loops: CDR1 SGDLS, CDR2 YYNGEE. This CDR3 has 17 residues. The DNA for the CDR3 is TGTGCCAGCAGCGTAGGGCTAGCGGGAGCTTGGTTCCACGAGCAGTACTTC. Its protein product is CASSVGLAGAWFHEQYF.

The rearrangement joins TRBV28 to TRBJ2-2, with 13 nucleotides matching TRBD2. The CDR3 extends over 16 amino acids. The J segment lost 6 bases and the V segment lost 8 bases, leaving 9 bases of the junction unmatched. Germline V gene data show CDR1 as MDHEN and CDR2 as SYDVKM. The CDR3 DNA is TGTGCCAGCCCCGGGACTAGCGGGAAAAGGGCCGGGGAGCTGTTTTTT. Translation: CASPGTSGKRAGELFF. Using reference TRBV28 and TRBJ2-2 for the parts outside the CDR3, the full variable domain is DVKVTQSSRYLVKRTGEKVFLECVQDMDHENMFWYRQDPGLGLRLIYFSYDVKMKEKGDIPEGYSVSREKKERFSLILESASTNQTSMYLCASPGTSGKRAGELFFGEGSRLTVL.

This clone was observed a handful of times. At one end the junction does not follow the germline gene, possibly because of a read error. The chain has TRBV10-3 and TRBJ2-1, with 10 bases that match TRBD2. Germline CDR1 ENHRY, CDR2 SYGVKD. This CDR3 has 13 residues. Here the CDR3 reads CASSYASGSEQFF. The CDR3 DNA follows: TGTGCCAGCAGTTATGCTAGCGGGAGTGAGCAGTTCTTC.

V usage is TRBV5-1 and J usage is TRBJ2-7; D not resolved. CDR3 length: 11 residues. V lost 2 bases to trimming and J lost 3 bases, with 3 bases between them. The germline gives CDR1 SGHRS, CDR2 YFSETQ. For the CDR3, the DNA is TGCGCCAGCAGCTTCTTCTACGAGCAGTACTTC. Translating it yields CASSFFYEQYF.

This clone was counted a few times. V and J are TRBV19 and TRBJ2-2; D unresolved. The germline CDR1 and CDR2 sequences are LNHDA and SQIVND (reference sequence). The germline V and J ends were trimmed by 6 bases and 0 bases, with 17 bases remaining between them. This CDR3 has 17 amino acids. CDR3 nucleotide sequence: TGTGCCAGTAGCGCCCGGGCCCCAATTTCGAACACCGGGGAGCTGTTTTTT. Translated: CASSARAPISNTGELFF.

The table lists this clone with a few counts. Different DNA sequences within this sample yield the same CDR3. The chain joins TRBV4-3 to TRBJ2-7; D may be TRBD1 (5 bases). The germline V gene encodes CDR1 LGHNA and CDR2 YSLEER. This CDR3 contains 13 residues. Trimming removed 3 bases at V and 0 bases at J, with 6 bases between. The CDR3 loop is CASSQDNSYEQYF. Written as DNA, the CDR3 is TGCGCCAGCAGCCAGGACAACTCCTACGAGCAGTACTTC.

The rearrangement uses TRBV9 and TRBJ2-7; the D gene is possibly TRBD1 (6 bases). V lost 0 bases to trimming and J lost 3 bases, with 10 bases between them. This CDR3 has 14 residues. Looked up from germline, CDR1 is SGDLS and CDR2 is YYNGEE. CDR3 sequence (DNA): TGTGCCAGCAGCGTAGGGGGACACGGCTACGAGCAGTACTTC. This translates into CASSVGGHGYEQYF.

In the case of this clone: A single base separates this from a much larger clone, so it may be a read error. The rearrangement joins TRBV4-1 to TRBJ1-1; 11 bases align to TRBD1. Trimming at V came to 8 bases and at J to 8 bases, leaving 4 bases not matched to a gene. CDR3 length equals 12 residues. The V gene's germline CDR1 is MGHRA and CDR2 YSYEKL. This chain's CDR3 is CASADRGPEAFF. For the CDR3, the DNA is TGCGCCAGCGCGGACAGGGGGCCGGAAGCTTTCTTT.

This clone turned up a few times. The sample has other DNA sequences that encode this CDR3 too. The CDR3 spells CASSPDRAYNEQFF. The CDR3, as DNA: TGTGCCAGCAGTCCGGACAGGGCCTACAATGAGCAGTTCTTC. The chain carries TRBV6-5 and TRBJ2-1; 8 nucleotides align to TRBD1. The CDR3 sequence is 14 residues long. In germline, CDR1 is MNHEY, CDR2 SVGAGI. Germline trimming cut 5 bases from V and 2 bases from J; bases unmatched to any gene: 2.

As concerns this clone: A much larger clone sits a single nucleotide away, making a read error possible. V is TRBV28 and J is TRBJ1-1, with a weak D call TRBD1 (6 bases). The germline gives CDR1 MDHEN, CDR2 SYDVKM. Deletions cut 4 bases from V and 3 bases from J, with 21 bases between. The CDR3 contains 17 residues. The DNA of the CDR3 is TGTGCCAGCAGTTCCATAGGGACAATCCGTTGTGACACTGAAGCTTTCTTT. It codes for CASSSIGTIRCDTEAFF. The variable domain in full, with the rest retrieved from reference TRBV28 and TRBJ1-1, is DVKVTQSSRYLVKRTGEKVFLECVQDMDHENMFWYRQDPGLGLRLIYFSYDVKMKEKGDIPEGYSVSREKKERFSLILESASTNQTSMYLCASSSIGTIRCDTEAFFGQGTRLTVV.

This clone has only a few counts. CDR3 in DNA: TGTGCCAGCAGAGGACAGGAGGCAACAGATACGCAGTATTTT. Its translation is CASRGQEATDTQYF. The chain joins TRBV27 to TRBJ2-3, with 7 bases matching TRBD1. This CDR3 is built from 14 residues. J gave up 3 bases and V 6 bases, and 6 bases lay outside the gene matches. Germline assignment: CDR1 MNHEY and CDR2 SMNVEV (reference sequence).

This clone has only a few counts. The rearrangement joins TRBV14 to TRBJ2-2; 9 bases map to TRBD2. CDR3 length: 15 amino acids. CDR1 and CDR2 (germline): SGHDN, FVKESK. V gave up 4 bases and J gave up 6 bases; unmatched junction bases: 6. The DNA of the CDR3 is TGTGCCAGCAGCCGAGGAGCGGGAGGTGCCGGGGAGCTGTTTTTT. Protein: CASSRGAGGAGELFF.

On this clone: One end of the junction fails to match germline, which may point to a read error. The chain is built from TRBV7-2 and TRBJ2-2, with unresolved D. The germline CDR1 and CDR2 sequences are SGHTA and FQGNSA. The CDR3 spans 14 residues. CDR3 amino acids: CASSQDATTGELFF. In DNA form, the CDR3 reads TGCGCCAGCAGCCAAGATGCCACCACCGGGGAGCTGTTTTTT.

This clone was found a few times. This chain connects TRBV6-5 to TRBJ1-3; the D is unclear. CDR1 MNHEY and CDR2 SVGAGI come from the germline V gene. The CDR3 contains 15 residues. V was clipped by 6 bases and J by 0 bases, with 12 bases between them. The CDR3 loop reads CASSTVASSGNTIYF. The CDR3 region has the DNA TGTGCCAGCAGCACAGTGGCCAGCTCTGGAAACACCATATATTTT.

This clone was detected only a few times. This chain joins TRBV28 and TRBJ1-5; D unresolved. This CDR3 region has 15 residues. Trimming removed 6 bases at V and 0 bases at J, with 12 bases between. Germline V gene sequence: CDR1 MDHEN, CDR2 SYDVKM. This chain's CDR3 is CASRSTELSNQPQHF. CDR3 sequence (DNA): TGTGCCAGCAGGTCGACGGAACTTAGCAATCAGCCCCAGCATTTT.

The sample holds a few counts of this clone. A much larger clone differs from this one at a single base, so this may be a read error. V usage is TRBV6-5 and J usage is TRBJ2-7; 13 positions match TRBD2. Germline CDR1 and CDR2: MNHEY and SVGAGI. The CDR3 is 15 amino acids. J gave up 7 bases and V 2 bases, and 5 bases lay outside the gene matches. CDR3 in amino acids: CASSYGLAGEVEQYF. Here the CDR3 DNA reads TGTGCCAGCAGTTACGGACTAGCGGGAGAGGTGGAGCAGTACTTC.